This note documents a single T cell receptor beta chain sequence. Its antigen remains unidentified. This sample was taken from a study of vaccination and CD4 T cells after COVID-19. Germline V gene sequence: CDR1 SGHTA, CDR2 FQGNSA. The CDR3 is 15 amino acids. With 1 base clipped from V and 5 bases from J, the junction kept 8 bases outside the gene matches. The assay that was used to sequence DNA from cultured CD4+ T cells was the Oncomine TCR Beta short-read assay. TCRdb redid the calling of the PCR reads with MiXCR, one entry per CDR3 protein. The sample consists of about 8,100 distinct CDR3 sequences, about three fifths of them appearing once. Treatment noted: approximately nine-day PBMC culture with coronavirus spike peptide pools or control peptides (ViraFEST assay).

The clonotype was recovered from a human donor who had recovered from COVID-19. Material: CD4+ T cells from blood, cultured in vitro. The rearrangement joins TRBV7-2 to TRBJ2-7; 7 positions match TRBD2. The CDR3 sequence: CASSLGGLAVHEQYF. The CDR3 DNA is TGTGCCAGCAGCTTAGGCGGGCTAGCGGTTCACGAGCAGTACTTC.